The 11 T cell receptor beta chains given below trace back to one sample, sequenced in a study of response to subunit inactivated influenza vaccine (dated by TCRdb to 2016 to 2018). Libraries came from RT-PCR. The listed sequencing device is Illumina HiSeq 2500. TCRdb trimmed public reads at Q25 via fastp, called clones via MiXCR and kept in-frame beta chains. Here each entry gathers all rows of one CDR3 protein and keeps the most common genes and DNA. Counted in this sample were a few hundred thousand distinct CDR3 sequences; about 15% of them appeared once. Around 10% of the sample is held by the ten biggest clonotypes. The starting material was PBMCs from blood, obtained 12 days after vaccination. These receptors all stem from a man aged 45-65 years who received an inactivated influenza vaccine. Donor details come from another sample of the same person, matched by shared clones.

In this sample, this clonotype turned up many times. The genes are TRBV12-3 or TRBV12-4 and TRBJ1-5; tentatively, D is TRBD1 (5 bases). This CDR3 has 15 amino acids. V gave up 5 bases and J gave up 4 bases, with 15 bases separating them. The CDR3 reads CASSTPRAGNQPQHF. As DNA, the CDR3 is TGTGCCAGCAGTACCCCCAGAGCAGGGAATCAGCCCCAGCATTTT.

The chain couples TRBV5-5 to TRBJ1-4; no reliable D call. This CDR3 has 15 residues. With 3 bases removed from V and 0 bases from J, the gap between germline ends came to 9 bases. CDR1 and CDR2 (germline): SGHKS, YYEKEE (reference sequence). CDR3 nucleotide sequence: TGTGCCAGCAGCTCCTCACACGCAACTAATGAAAAACTGTTTTTT. Translating it yields CASSSSHATNEKLFF. Looking up the rest from reference TRBV5-5 and TRBJ1-4 gives the full variable domain: DAGVTQSPTHLIKTRGQQVTLRCSPISGHKSVSWYQQVLGQGPQFIFQYYEKEERGRGNFPDRFSARQFPNYSSELNVNALLLGDSALYLCASSSSHATNEKLFFGSGTQLSVL.

The V gene is TRBV5-1, the J gene TRBJ1-1; D not certain. From germline, CDR1 is SGHRS and CDR2 YFSETQ. CDR3 length: 14 residues. V was trimmed by 4 bases and J by 5 bases, leaving 15 bases between them. CDR3 DNA sequence: TGCGCCAGCAGCACCGGTGACGGGCCTACTGAAGCTTTCTTT. It encodes CASSTGDGPTEAFF.

This clonotype showed up just a few times. This chain links TRBV5-5 with TRBJ2-7; TRBD1 matches at 7 bases. V shed 1 base and J 2 bases; nucleotides not matched to a gene: 3. CDR3 length equals 14 residues. CDR1 and CDR2 from the germline V gene are SGHKS and YYEKEE (reference sequence). The CDR3 sequence is CASSLTGDPYEQYF. CDR3 nucleotide sequence: TGTGCCAGCAGCTTGACAGGGGACCCCTACGAGCAGTACTTC.

The rearrangement joins TRBV29-1 to TRBJ1-2; D possibly corresponds to TRBD1 (5 bases). Germline values: CDR1 SQVTM, CDR2 ANQGSEA. The ends were cut back, 7 bases at V and 0 bases at J, with 15 bases in the middle. This CDR3 comprises 14 residues. The CDR3: CSATRDGPNYGYTF. As DNA, the CDR3 is TGCAGCGCGACCAGGGACGGACCTAACTATGGCTACACCTTC. Using reference TRBV29-1 and TRBJ1-2 for the parts outside the CDR3, the full variable domain is SAVISQKPSRDICQRGTSLTIQCQVDSQVTMMFWYRQQPGQSLTLIATANQGSEATYESGFVIDKFPISRPNLTFSTLTVSNMSPEDSSIYLCSATRDGPNYGYTFGSGTRLTVV.

This clonotype was counted only a few times. The rearrangement uses TRBV10-3 and TRBJ2-3; D not resolved. V dropped 8 bases and J dropped 2 bases, with 5 bases sitting between them. The germline CDR1 and CDR2 sequences are ENHRY and SYGVKD. CDR3 length: 11 amino acids. CDR3 sequence reads: CAIGFTDTQYF. The CDR3 coding sequence is TGTGCCATCGGCTTCACAGATACGCAGTATTTT.

This clonotype has only a few counts. This chain links TRBV7-2 with TRBJ2-2, with D possibly being TRBD1 (5 bases). V lost 2 bases to trimming and J lost 6 bases, with 10 bases between them. The CDR3 extends over 14 amino acids. Germline V gene lookup returns CDR1 SGHTA and CDR2 FQGNSA. The chain's CDR3 is CASSLSTRAGELFF. In DNA form, the CDR3 reads TGTGCCAGCAGCTTAAGCACCAGGGCCGGGGAGCTGTTTTTT.

V gene TRBV5-5 combines with J gene TRBJ2-7; 7 nucleotides line up with TRBD2. J was trimmed by 3 bases and V by 5 bases; bases with no gene match: 11. The germline V gene encodes CDR1 SGHKS and CDR2 YYEKEE (reference sequence). The CDR3 consists of 15 residues. CDR3 in amino acids: CASSGWAAGFYEQYF. CDR3 DNA sequence: TGTGCCAGCAGTGGCTGGGCAGCGGGGTTCTACGAGCAGTACTTC.

Worth noting for this clonotype: An end of the junction differs from the germline gene, which may be a read error. This sequence joins TRBV10-3 and TRBJ1-2; 9 bases map to TRBD1. From germline, CDR1 is ENHRY and CDR2 SYGVKD. The CDR3 extends over 15 amino acids. The CDR3 DNA follows: TGTGTCATCAGCCAGGGACAGGGAGGGAACTATGGCTACACCTTC. This sequence encodes CVISQGQGGNYGYTF.

As to this clonotype: The conserved phenylalanine or tryptophan normally closing the CDR3 is absent here, so this likely arose from a read error. This chain connects TRBV7-2 to TRBJ2-2; unclear D gene. The V and J ends lost 1 base and 2 bases respectively, with 11 bases between them. CDR1 and CDR2 (germline): SGHTA, FQGNSA. This CDR3 comprises 16 residues. This CDR3 is CASSLDRPENTGELFS. CDR3 coding DNA: TGTGCCAGCAGCTTAGATCGGCCGGAAAACACCGGGGAGCTGTTTTCT.

This sequence joins TRBV7-3 and TRBJ2-1, with 10 positions matching TRBD2. Unmatched junction bases numbered 4, after V lost 1 base and J lost 1 base. The CDR3 totals 17 residues. Germline assignment: CDR1 SGHTA and CDR2 FQGTGA. The CDR3 region has the DNA TGTGCCAGCAGCTTAATCCCGACTAGCGGGTCCTACAATGAGCAGTTCTTC. This gives the protein CASSLIPTSGSYNEQFF.